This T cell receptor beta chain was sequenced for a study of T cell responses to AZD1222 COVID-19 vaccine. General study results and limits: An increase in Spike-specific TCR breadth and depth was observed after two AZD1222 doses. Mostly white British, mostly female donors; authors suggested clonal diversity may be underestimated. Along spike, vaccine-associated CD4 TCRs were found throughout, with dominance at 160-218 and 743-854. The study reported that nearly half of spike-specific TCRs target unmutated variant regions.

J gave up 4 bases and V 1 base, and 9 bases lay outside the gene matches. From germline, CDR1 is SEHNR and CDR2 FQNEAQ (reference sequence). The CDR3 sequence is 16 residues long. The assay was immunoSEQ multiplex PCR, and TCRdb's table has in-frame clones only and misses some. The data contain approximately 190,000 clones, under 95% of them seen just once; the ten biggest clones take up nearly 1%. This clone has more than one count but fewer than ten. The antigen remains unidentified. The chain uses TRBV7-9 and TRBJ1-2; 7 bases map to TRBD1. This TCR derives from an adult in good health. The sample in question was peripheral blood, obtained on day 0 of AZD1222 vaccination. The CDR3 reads CASSLGLTGSTYGYTF. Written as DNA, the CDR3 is TGTGCCAGCAGCTTAGGGTTGACAGGGAGTACCTATGGCTACACCTTC.